This is a list of T cell receptor beta chains from one sample in a study of shared clonotypes between healthy human individuals. Only in-frame clones appear in the TCRdb table, and some are missing; sequencing was by immunoSEQ multiplex PCR. This sample yields millions of clones, of which approximately 94% are seen a single time; roughly 1% belongs to the top ten. The sample consisted of naive CD8+ T cells sorted from blood. The receptors derive from a man younger than 35 in good health. The CDR3 runs from the conserved cysteine through the conserved F or W. The order of the fields is V gene, D gene, clone size, J gene, CDR3 protein, CDR3 DNA. The D gene is left open where the match is weak. Some rows have no size entry. The others give once, few or many, or a class for an expanded clone.

TRBV5-4,TRBD1,NA,TRBJ1-1,CASSAGQGPVAFF,TGTGCCAGCAGCGCGGGACAGGGGCCGGTAGCTTTCTTT
TRBV27,NA,NA,TRBJ2-4,CASSPPGDGAKNIQYF,TGTGCCAGCAGTCCTCCGGGGGATGGGGCCAAAAACATTCAGTACTTC
TRBV5-6,NA,NA,TRBJ2-7,CASSFQDYEQYF,TGTGCCAGCAGCTTCCAGGACTACGAGCAGTACTTC
TRBV10-3,NA,few,TRBJ2-7,CAISEGQSYEQYF,TGTGCCATCAGTGAGGGACAGTCCTACGAGCAGTACTTC
TRBV10-3,TRBD1,NA,TRBJ2-7,CAIRAPGDRGPYEQYF,TGTGCCATCAGAGCTCCGGGGGACAGGGGGCCCTACGAGCAGTACTTC
TRBV27,NA,few,TRBJ1-3,CASGIDGSSGNTIYF,TGTGCCAGCGGGATAGACGGTAGCTCTGGAAACACCATATATTTT
TRBV5-6,TRBD1,NA,TRBJ2-2,CASSITGGAMAGELFF,TGTGCCAGCAGCATCACAGGGGGCGCTATGGCCGGGGAGCTGTTTTTT
TRBV2,NA,NA,TRBJ1-1,CASSDGVTEAFF,TGTGCCAGCAGTGACGGGGTCACTGAAGCTTTCTTT
TRBV27,TRBD2,NA,TRBJ2-7,CASTPAAGELADEQYF,TGTGCCAGCACCCCAGCCGCGGGAGAACTAGCGGACGAGCAGTACTTC
TRBV7-6,NA,NA,TRBJ2-7,CASSRLGGGYEQYF,TGTGCCAGCAGCCGCTTAGGAGGGGGGTACGAGCAGTACTTC
TRBV6-5,NA,few,TRBJ2-3,CASRISPTDTQYF,TGTGCCAGCAGAATTTCCCCCACAGATACGCAGTATTTT
TRBV27,NA,NA,TRBJ1-1,CASRVSGEGHTEAFF,TGTGCCAGCAGGGTCTCAGGGGAAGGACACACTGAAGCTTTCTTT
TRBV5-6,NA,NA,TRBJ1-1,CASSLWGGAEAFF,TGTGCCAGCAGCTTGTGGGGTGGGGCTGAAGCTTTCTTT
TRBV30,TRBD1,NA,TRBJ1-3,CAWAGGQGRPGNTIYF,TGTGCCTGGGCGGGGGGACAGGGCCGTCCTGGAAACACCATATATTTT
TRBV7-9,TRBD1,NA,TRBJ1-2,CASSFTGGAYGYTF,TGTGCCAGCAGCTTTACAGGGGGCGCCTATGGCTACACCTTC
TRBV5-8,NA,once,TRBJ2-2,CASSLDIYLELNTGELFF,TGTGCCAGCAGCTTGGACATCTACCTAGAGCTTAACACCGGGGAGCTGTTTTTT
TRBV15,NA,NA,TRBJ2-7,CATSISSTYEQYF,TGTGCCACCAGCATTTCCTCTACCTACGAGCAGTACTTC
TRBV7-2,NA,once,TRBJ1-5,CASSPILEGDQPQHF,TGTGCCAGCAGCCCTATTCTCGAGGGCGATCAGCCCCAGCATTTT
TRBV4-1,TRBD1,NA,TRBJ1-1,CASSQWTGAMDTEAFF,TGCGCCAGCAGCCAATGGACAGGGGCAATGGACACTGAAGCTTTCTTT
TRBV9,TRBD1,NA,TRBJ1-1,CASSVGDRVEAFF,TGTGCCAGCAGCGTAGGGGACAGGGTCGAAGCTTTCTTT
TRBV28,NA,NA,TRBJ2-7,CASSFAGTAHEQYF,TGTGCCAGCAGTTTTGCAGGGACTGCTCACGAGCAGTACTTC
TRBV6-6,TRBD2,NA,TRBJ2-1,CAAARGSSYNEQFF,TGTGCCGCGGCGCGGGGGTCGTCCTACAATGAGCAGTTCTTC
TRBV6-1,NA,NA,TRBJ1-5,CASSENRGSNQPQHF,TGTGCCAGCAGTGAAAATAGGGGTAGCAATCAGCCCCAGCATTTT
TRBV6-5,TRBD2,once,TRBJ2-3,CASSYSGGTDTQYF,TGTGCCAGCAGTTACTCGGGGGGGACAGATACGCAGTATTTT
TRBV2,TRBD2,NA,TRBJ2-1,CASSGLADYNEQFF,TGTGCCAGCAGCGGACTAGCGGACTACAATGAGCAGTTCTTC
TRBV14,NA,once,TRBJ2-2,CASSQDYWRLFF,TGTGCCAGCAGCCAAGATTATTGGAGACTGTTTTTT
TRBV7-8,TRBD2,NA,TRBJ2-7,CASSSGGTYEQYF,TGTGCCAGCAGCTCCGGGGGGACCTACGAGCAGTACTTC
TRBV28,TRBD1,NA,TRBJ1-5,CASRFEGQRNQPQHF,TGTGCCAGCAGATTTGAGGGACAGAGAAATCAGCCCCAGCATTTT
TRBV7-6,NA,NA,TRBJ2-3,CASSLIRDTQYF,TGTGCCAGCAGCTTAATAAGAGATACGCAGTATTTT
TRBV7-9,NA,NA,TRBJ2-1,CASSLGRAPGFGQFF,TGTGCCAGCAGCCTCGGACGGGCTCCAGGTTTTGGGCAGTTCTTC
TRBV2,NA,NA,TRBJ1-3,CASSEGWDPPVLSGNTIYF,TGTGCCAGCAGTGAGGGGTGGGACCCACCGGTACTCTCTGGAAACACCATATATTTT
TRBV28,NA,once,TRBJ1-2,CASRLRAKSYGYTF,TGTGCCAGCAGGCTGAGGGCGAAGAGCTATGGCTACACCTTC
TRBV29-1,NA,NA,TRBJ2-2,CSLYEPNTGELFF,TGCAGCCTCTACGAACCGAACACCGGGGAGCTGTTTTTT
TRBV5-3,NA,NA,TRBJ2-5,CARSLGWGKTQYF,TGTGCCAGAAGCCTCGGGTGGGGTAAAACCCAGTACTTC
TRBV27,TRBD1,once,TRBJ1-6,CASSETGMLDNSPLHF,TGTGCCAGCAGTGAGACAGGGATGTTAGATAATTCACCCCTCCACTTT
TRBV30,NA,NA,TRBJ2-7,CAWENNYEQYF,TGTGCCTGGGAAAATAACTACGAGCAGTACTTC
TRBV28,NA,NA,TRBJ1-5,CASSLDGINQPQHF,TGTGCCAGCAGTTTAGACGGAATCAATCAGCCCCAGCATTTT
TRBV7-9,TRBD1,NA,TRBJ1-3,CASSFPGQGSGNTIYF,TGTGCCAGCAGCTTCCCCGGACAGGGCTCTGGAAACACCATATATTTT
TRBV6-5,TRBD2,once,TRBJ2-3,CASRLTSGATDTQYF,TGTGCCAGCAGACTGACTAGCGGGGCGACAGATACGCAGTATTTT
TRBV19,TRBD2,NA,TRBJ2-1,CASSMGASGSDEQFF,TGTGCCAGTAGTATGGGAGCCAGCGGGAGCGATGAGCAGTTCTTC
TRBV19,NA,NA,TRBJ2-3,CASSNPDRISSTDTQYF,TGTGCCAGTAGTAACCCAGACAGGATCTCTAGCACAGATACGCAGTATTTT
TRBV10-3,TRBD1,NA,TRBJ1-5,CAIGEGQANQPQHF,TGTGCCATCGGGGAGGGACAGGCCAATCAGCCCCAGCATTTT
TRBV27,TRBD2,NA,TRBJ2-7,CASSAREGLSYEQYF,TGTGCCAGCAGTGCGCGGGAGGGCCTCTCCTACGAGCAGTACTTC
TRBV2,NA,NA,TRBJ1-1,CASSESQTNTEAFF,TGTGCCAGCAGTGAATCGCAGACGAACACTGAAGCTTTCTTT
TRBV28,NA,NA,TRBJ1-4,CASSLESTNEKLFF,TGTGCCAGCAGTTTAGAGTCAACTAATGAAAAACTGTTTTTT
TRBV6-1,NA,NA,TRBJ2-2,CASSEKPPNTGELFF,TGTGCCAGCAGTGAAAAACCACCGAACACCGGGGAGCTGTTTTTT
TRBV7-9,TRBD2,NA,TRBJ2-1,CASSGTSGDNEQFF,TGTGCCAGCAGCGGGACTAGCGGGGATAATGAGCAGTTCTTC
TRBV29-1,TRBD2,once,TRBJ2-7,CSPNGPSSGREFSYEQYF,TGCAGCCCTAACGGACCCTCTAGCGGGAGAGAATTTTCCTACGAGCAGTACTTC
TRBV29-1,NA,NA,TRBJ2-7,CSVQQSALRDEQYF,TGCAGCGTCCAACAGAGCGCGCTTCGTGACGAGCAGTACTTC
TRBV27,NA,NA,TRBJ2-1,CASREGRSYNEQFF,TGTGCCAGCAGGGAGGGGAGAAGTTACAATGAGCAGTTCTTC
TRBV6-5,NA,NA,TRBJ2-7,CASSYVGPSYEQYF,TGTGCCAGCAGTTACGTGGGGCCCTCCTACGAGCAGTACTTC
TRBV5-1,NA,NA,TRBJ2-1,CASFHRGNEQFF,TGCGCCAGCTTCCATCGGGGCAATGAGCAGTTCTTC